Sequencing of this T cell receptor beta chain was carried out in a study of shared clonotypes between healthy human individuals. From germline, CDR1 is SQVTM and CDR2 ANQGSEA. This CDR3 is built from 11 residues. Trimming left V 0 bases short and J 13 bases short, with 7 bases between. This clone occurred many times. Under the authors' procedure: ImmunoSEQ junction-only sequences lacked quality scores, so their filtering differed. Data came from immunoSEQ multiplex PCR; TCRdb stores just in-frame clones and leaves some out. D and trimming come from the DNA, and the V and J calls and clone size come from that table. The profile shows about a million clones, 77% of them singletons.

The clonotype comes from a man aged 18 to 29 in good health. Some clones in this sample may be carry-over from other donors' samples. The rearrangement uses TRBV29-1 and TRBJ2-6; D is undetermined. The sequenced material came from memory CD4+ T cells from PBMCs. The subset here: CD45RA-negative fraction. The CDR3 nucleotides read TGCAGCGTTGAAGATAGAAGGGTCCTGACTTTC. This translates into CSVEDRRVLTF.